This T cell receptor beta chain was sequenced during a study of T cell responses to AZD1222 COVID-19 vaccine. Study in general: Combined were second doses at about 4 or about 12 weeks.

This clone was observed once. Antigen specificity is unknown. CDR1 is SGHAT, CDR2 FQDESV, per germline (reference sequence). The CDR3 runs 16 residues. V lost 2 bases and J 1 base, leaving 14 bases between the germline ends. Points from the study as a whole: Regions 160-218 and 743-854 dominated among vaccine-associated CD4 TCRs spanning spike. Donors skewed white British and female; clonal diversity was possibly underestimated.

Using immunoSEQ multiplex PCR, the repertoire was profiled, and TCRdb retains in-frame clones only, with some absent. The table shows 85,000 to 120,000 clones, with 85% to 90% occurring only once. The chain joins TRBV11-1 to TRBJ1-1, with D perhaps matching TRBD1 (5 bases). The specimen was peripheral blood, collected on day 0 of AZD1222 vaccination. The clonotype was recovered from an adult in good health. The CDR3: CASSLREGQGNTEAFF. DNA of the CDR3: TGTGCCAGCAGCTTACGAGAGGGCCAGGGGAACACTGAAGCTTTCTTT. The complete variable domain, with remaining parts taken from reference TRBV11-1 and TRBJ1-1, reads EAEVAQSPRYKITEKSQAVAFWCDPISGHATLYWYRQILGQGPELLVQFQDESVVDDSQLPKDRFSAERLKGVDSTLKIQPAELGDSAMYLCASSLREGQGNTEAFFGQGTRLTVV.